This is a list of T cell receptor beta chains from one sample in a study of identical twins. Via MiXCR, TCRdb re-called the 5' RACE reads, giving one row per CDR3 protein. This sample has more than 400,000 distinct CDR3 sequences, with roughly 15% found just once. This sample also appeared in a second study, on yellow fever vaccine responses in identical twins.

Sequenced sample: CD4+ T cells sorted from blood. These receptors all stem from a woman younger than 35 in good health. The CDR3 runs from the conserved cysteine through the conserved F or W. A D gene is named only where the DNA matches it firmly. Some rows have no size entry. The others give once, few or many, or a class for an expanded clone.

abundance,j_gene,v_gene,d_gene,CDR3aa,CDR3nt
many,TRBJ2-3,TRBV14,-,CASSQATGVTDTQYF,TGTGCCAGCAGCCAAGCAACGGGAGTCACAGATACGCAGTATTTT
few,TRBJ2-2,TRBV6-1,-,CASSATGSNTGELFF,TGTGCCAGCAGTGCTACAGGGTCGAACACCGGGGAGCTGTTTTTT
-,TRBJ2-1,TRBV20-1,-,CSAYVMGRRPEEQFF,TGCAGTGCTTACGTGATGGGGAGGAGACCAGAAGAGCAGTTCTTC
few,TRBJ2-3,TRBV20-1,TRBD1,CSATGAGGPKADTQYF,TGCAGTGCTACAGGAGCAGGGGGCCCTAAGGCAGATACGCAGTATTTT
-,TRBJ2-3,TRBV29-1,TRBD2,CSVRVAGDTQYF,TGCAGCGTTAGAGTAGCGGGAGATACGCAGTATTTT
few,TRBJ2-1,TRBV10-3,-,CAISDIRGTLYNEQFF,TGTGCCATCAGTGACATAAGAGGGACTCTCTACAATGAGCAGTTCTTC
many,TRBJ1-6,TRBV5-1,-,CASSLSTGRGNSPLHF,TGCGCCAGCAGCTTGTCCACAGGGAGGGGTAATTCACCCCTCCACTTT
-,TRBJ2-4,TRBV3-1,-,CASPTVLTLNIQYF,TGTGCCAGCCCGACAGTCCTAACTCTAAACATTCAGTACTTC
-,TRBJ2-2,TRBV14,TRBD1,CASSSGGITVAGELFF,TGTGCCAGCAGCTCAGGGGGCATAACGGTTGCCGGGGAGCTGTTTTTT
few,TRBJ2-5,TRBV20-1,-,CSARERGFRETQYF,TGCAGTGCTAGAGAACGGGGATTTCGGGAGACCCAGTACTTC
many,TRBJ2-2,TRBV15,TRBD2,CATSGERGGELFF,TGTGCCACCAGCGGGGAGCGGGGCGGGGAGCTGTTTTTT
-,TRBJ2-5,TRBV3-1,TRBD2,CTSSPERLAGVVMETQYF,TGTACCAGCAGTCCCGAGAGACTAGCGGGAGTGGTTATGGAGACCCAGTACTTC
-,TRBJ2-5,TRBV5-1,-,CASSLASAAGETQYF,TGCGCCAGCAGCTTGGCCTCGGCAGCAGGGGAGACCCAGTACTTC
-,TRBJ2-3,TRBV2,-,CASSYRVIGDTQYF,TGTGCCAGCAGTTACAGGGTGATTGGAGATACGCAGTATTTT
few,TRBJ1-5,TRBV7-2,-,CASSQLGDQPQHF,TGTGCCAGCAGTCAACTGGGTGATCAGCCCCAGCATTTT
-,TRBJ2-3,TRBV29-1,TRBD2,CSVLTRLAGGFRTDTQYF,TGCAGCGTTCTAACAAGACTAGCGGGGGGATTCAGAACAGATACGCAGTATTTT
few,TRBJ1-1,TRBV20-1,-,CSASPHSMNTEAFF,TGCAGTGCTAGTCCCCATTCCATGAACACTGAAGCTTTCTTT
few,TRBJ2-1,TRBV5-1,-,CASSSRSDNEQFF,TGCGCCAGCAGCTCGCGGTCAGACAATGAGCAGTTCTTC
few,TRBJ2-5,TRBV11-2,-,CASSLASKGYQETQYF,TGTGCCAGCAGCTTAGCGTCTAAGGGTTACCAAGAGACCCAGTACTTC
few,TRBJ1-2,TRBV29-1,TRBD1,CSGQGREGYTF,TGCAGCGGACAGGGAAGAGAGGGCTACACCTTC